This T cell receptor beta chain emerged from a study of control samples from healthy donors and cancer patients. With 2 bases clipped from V and 0 bases from J, the junction kept 4 bases outside the gene matches. Per germline, CDR1 SNHLY and CDR2 FYNNEI. The CDR3 length is 17 residues. Data came from immunoSEQ multiplex PCR; TCRdb stores just in-frame clones and leaves some out. The data contain approximately 150,000 clones, 94% of them singletons. This receptor was identified in a man in his forties in good health. The chain carries TRBV2 and TRBJ2-6; TRBD1 matches 7 bases. Sequencing was carried out using blood. In DNA, the CDR3 is TGTGCCAGCAGTGAAAGGCAGGGGGACTCTGGGGCCAACGTCCTGACTTTC. This encodes CASSERQGDSGANVLTF.